Listed below are T cell receptor beta chains from one sample, sequenced in a study of shared clonotypes between healthy human individuals. Assay: immunoSEQ multiplex PCR; the TCRdb copy retains only in-frame clones and omits some. The table shows about 2.3 million clones, with 93% occurring only once. The sequenced sample was naive CD4+ T cells from PBMCs. These receptor sequences come from a man between 18 and 29 years old in good health. Some clones in this sample may be carry-over from other donors' samples. The CDR3 runs from the conserved cysteine through the conserved F or W. D genes are given only for firm matches. Clone size, where shown, is once, few, many, or a class for clones that have expanded.

TRBV14	-	-	TRBJ1-1	CASSRGLNTEAFF	TGTGCCAGCAGCCGAGGACTGAACACTGAAGCTTTCTTT
TRBV4-3	-	once	TRBJ2-2	CASSQDHTGELFF	TGCGCCAGCAGCCAAGACCACACCGGGGAGCTGTTTTTT
TRBV27	-	-	TRBJ1-5	CASSSGSWTSNQPQHF	TGTGCCAGCAGTTCTGGTTCGTGGACTAGCAATCAGCCCCAGCATTTT
TRBV7-3	-	once	TRBJ2-2	CASSLSGQGNWGAGELFF	TGTGCCAGCAGCTTAAGCGGGCAGGGAAATTGGGGTGCCGGGGAGCTGTTTTTT
TRBV28	-	-	TRBJ2-1	CASSTVYNEQFF	TGTGCCAGCAGTACAGTCTACAATGAGCAGTTCTTC
TRBV19	TRBD2	-	TRBJ2-3	CASSMRGAWREGFPDTQYF	TGTGCCAGTAGTATGAGAGGCGCTTGGCGGGAGGGTTTTCCAGATACGCAGTATTTT
TRBV10-3	TRBD2	-	TRBJ2-1	CAISDDGTSGGNSYNEQFF	TGTGCCATCAGTGACGATGGGACTAGCGGTGGCAATTCCTACAATGAGCAGTTCTTC
TRBV5-1	TRBD1	-	TRBJ2-7	CASSLVQGAGEQYF	TGCGCCAGCAGCTTGGTTCAGGGGGCTGGAGAGCAGTACTTC
TRBV7-9	TRBD1	-	TRBJ1-5	CASSSLTGAGNQPQHF	TGTGCCAGCAGCTCCCTGACAGGGGCAGGGAATCAGCCCCAGCATTTT
TRBV12-5	-	-	TRBJ1-2	CASGLVHGRDLSGYTF	TGTGCTAGTGGTTTGGTACACGGCAGGGATTTGAGCGGCTACACCTTC
TRBV10-3	-	-	TRBJ1-1	CAIKTLNTEAFF	TGTGCCATCAAAACCTTGAACACTGAAGCTTTCTTT
TRBV4-1	-	-	TRBJ2-7	CASSQDRWASTYEQYF	TGCGCCAGCAGCCAAGACCGGTGGGCGTCAACCTACGAGCAGTACTTC
TRBV29-1	-	-	TRBJ1-2	CSGTQGLNYGYTF	TGCAGCGGAACCCAGGGGCTTAACTATGGCTACACCTTC
TRBV14	-	-	TRBJ1-1	CASSFTANTEAFF	TGTGCCAGCAGCTTCACAGCGAACACTGAAGCTTTCTTT
TRBV9	TRBD2	-	TRBJ2-2	CASSVVGLAGGTGELFF	TGTGCCAGCAGCGTAGTAGGGCTAGCGGGAGGCACCGGGGAGCTGTTTTTT
TRBV6-6	-	-	TRBJ2-7	CASSSSHVEQYF	TGTGCCAGCAGTTCCAGCCACGTGGAGCAGTACTTC
TRBV11-2	-	once	TRBJ2-2	CASSLYTRGGELFF	TGTGCCAGCAGCTTATACACCCGGGGCGGGGAGCTGTTTTTT
TRBV7-2	-	-	TRBJ1-4	CASTTGQTNEKLFF	TGTGCCAGCACCACGGGGCAGACTAATGAAAAACTGTTTTTT
TRBV10-3	-	-	TRBJ2-1	CAISEDGGLDDEQFF	TGTGCCATCAGTGAGGACGGCGGGCTAGATGATGAGCAGTTCTTC
TRBV5-1	-	-	TRBJ2-4	CASSSGTFAKNIQYF	TGCGCCAGCAGCTCCGGGACATTTGCCAAAAACATTCAGTACTTC
TRBV10-1	-	-	TRBJ2-5	CASSDGSRGSQETQYF	TGCGCCAGCAGTGATGGGTCACGAGGGTCCCAAGAGACCCAGTACTTC
TRBV7-9	-	few	TRBJ1-4	CASSFTTLGNEKLFF	TGTGCCAGCAGCTTTACTACACTGGGGAATGAAAAACTGTTTTTT
TRBV5-3	-	-	TRBJ2-7	CARSKSSLRVHYEQYF	TGTGCCAGAAGTAAAAGTTCGTTAAGGGTACACTACGAGCAGTACTTC
TRBV29-1	TRBD2	-	TRBJ2-1	CSVGGGQWSYNEQFF	TGCAGCGTTGGCGGGGGGCAGTGGTCCTACAATGAGCAGTTCTTC
TRBV11-2	-	-	TRBJ2-2	CASSLDSGERKNTGELFF	TGTGCCAGCAGCTTAGATAGTGGGGAGCGGAAGAACACCGGGGAGCTGTTTTTT
TRBV25-1	-	-	TRBJ2-1	CASSELDRRYNEQFF	TGTGCCAGCAGTGAATTAGACAGGAGATACAATGAGCAGTTCTTC
TRBV5-1	TRBD1	-	TRBJ2-7	CASSLIPGQGEQYF	TGCGCCAGCAGCTTGATTCCGGGACAGGGCGAGCAGTACTTC
TRBV11-2	-	-	TRBJ1-1	CASSRGERVGTEAFF	TGTGCCAGCAGCCGGGGGGAGAGGGTCGGCACTGAAGCTTTCTTT
TRBV5-1	TRBD1	-	TRBJ2-7	CASSWGQGGNEQYF	TGCGCCAGCAGCTGGGGACAGGGGGGCAACGAGCAGTACTTC
TRBV7-2	-	-	TRBJ1-2	CASSLDRGGYTF	TGTGCCAGCAGCTTAGACCGTGGGGGCTACACCTTC
TRBV19	-	-	TRBJ2-1	CASSMVAGEQFF	TGTGCCAGTAGTATGGTAGCAGGTGAGCAGTTCTTC
TRBV11-3	-	-	TRBJ2-1	CASSLDLTEGNEQFF	TGTGCCAGCAGCTTAGATCTTACTGAGGGCAATGAGCAGTTCTTC
TRBV7-2	TRBD1	-	TRBJ2-4	CASSSGTGNTDIQYF	TGTGCCAGCAGCTCAGGGACAGGGAATACAGACATTCAGTACTTC
TRBV27	TRBD1	-	TRBJ2-1	CASSLRQFPGTAGSSYNEQFF	TGTGCCAGCAGTCTCCGGCAGTTTCCTGGGACAGCCGGTAGCTCCTACAATGAGCAGTTCTTC
TRBV28	-	-	TRBJ1-1	CASSLKQGIATFF	TGTGCCAGCAGTTTAAAGCAGGGTATTGCCACTTTCTTT
TRBV19	TRBD1	-	TRBJ2-2	CASRMTGATGELFF	TGTGCCAGTAGGATGACAGGGGCCACCGGGGAGCTGTTTTTT
TRBV27	-	few	TRBJ1-2	CASSFPGFDGYTF	TGTGCCAGCAGTTTCCCAGGGTTTGATGGCTACACCTTC
TRBV2	-	-	TRBJ1-1	CASSVTRGNPFGTEAFF	TGTGCCAGCAGTGTAACCAGAGGTAACCCTTTTGGCACTGAAGCTTTCTTT
TRBV10-3	TRBD1	-	TRBJ1-1	CAISARPGQGALEGSNTEAFF	TGTGCCATCAGTGCTCGCCCGGGACAGGGGGCTCTCGAGGGGTCGAACACTGAAGCTTTCTTT
TRBV30	-	-	TRBJ2-5	CAWSALALVAQYF	TGTGCCTGGAGTGCCTTGGCGTTAGTAGCCCAGTACTTC
TRBV9	TRBD1	-	TRBJ2-5	CASSAGLGTGMRGYQETQYF	TGTGCCAGCAGCGCGGGGTTGGGGACAGGGATGAGGGGGTACCAAGAGACCCAGTACTTC
TRBV5-1	-	once	TRBJ2-3	CASSARTSTDTQYF	TGCGCCAGCAGCGCCCGGACTAGCACAGATACGCAGTATTTT
TRBV6-1	-	-	TRBJ1-2	CASTPGGAYNYGYTF	TGTGCCAGCACCCCGGGGGGCGCCTACAACTATGGCTACACCTTC
TRBV9	-	-	TRBJ2-1	CASSVSPSRDEQFF	TGTGCCAGCAGCGTAAGTCCCAGCCGGGATGAGCAGTTCTTC
TRBV6-6	-	-	TRBJ1-3	CASISSGAAGNTIYF	TGTGCCAGCATCTCATCGGGGGCGGCTGGAAACACCATATATTTT
TRBV9	-	-	TRBJ2-7	CASSVGANSYEQYF	TGTGCCAGCAGCGTAGGTGCGAACTCCTACGAGCAGTACTTC
TRBV4-2	-	-	TRBJ2-6	CASRPGGAWFIGANVLTF	TGTGCCAGCAGACCTGGGGGGGCGTGGTTTATCGGGGCCAACGTCCTGACTTTC
TRBV5-1	TRBD1	-	TRBJ1-1	CASSSSGGNTEAFF	TGCGCCAGCAGCTCCTCAGGGGGGAACACTGAAGCTTTCTTT
TRBV2	TRBD1	-	TRBJ2-7	CASSPDRPLWYEQYF	TGTGCCAGCAGTCCGGACAGGCCCCTGTGGTACGAGCAGTACTTC
TRBV5-1	TRBD2	-	TRBJ2-1	CASSPGLAVYNEQFF	TGCGCCAGCAGCCCGGGACTAGCGGTATACAATGAGCAGTTCTTC
TRBV7-9	TRBD2	once	TRBJ2-7	CASSVTHGLAVHEQYF	TGTGCCAGCAGCGTAACTCACGGACTAGCCGTCCACGAGCAGTACTTC